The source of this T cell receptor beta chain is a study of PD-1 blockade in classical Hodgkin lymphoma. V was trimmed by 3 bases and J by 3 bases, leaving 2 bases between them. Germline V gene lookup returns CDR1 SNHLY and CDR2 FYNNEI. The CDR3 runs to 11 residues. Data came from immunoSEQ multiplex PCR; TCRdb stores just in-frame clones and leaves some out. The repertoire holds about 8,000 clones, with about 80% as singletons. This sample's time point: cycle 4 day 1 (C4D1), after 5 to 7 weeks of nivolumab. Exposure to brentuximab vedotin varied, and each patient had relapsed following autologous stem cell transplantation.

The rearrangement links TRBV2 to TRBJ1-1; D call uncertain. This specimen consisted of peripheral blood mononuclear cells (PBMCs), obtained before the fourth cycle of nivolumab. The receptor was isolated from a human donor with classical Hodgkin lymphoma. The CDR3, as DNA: TGTGCCAGCAGTGACTACACTGAAGCTTTCTTT. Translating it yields CASSDYTEAFF.